This T cell receptor (beta chain) was sequenced for a study of post-analysis software for immune sequencing data. Unique-molecular-identifier-tagged TCR beta cDNA libraries were used. One entry per CDR3 protein results from TCRdb running MiXCR on the PCR reads. This repertoire shows 700,000 to 900,000 distinct CDR3 sequences, more than 45% found once; its top ten account for roughly 5.2%. Study-level points and caveats: The five TRBV segments detected at higher frequency in patients than in controls included TRBV5-6, TRBV5-1 and TRBV20-1.

About this clonotype: The antigen remains undetermined.

Trimming left V 6 bases short and J 2 bases short, with 10 bases between. The CDR3 sequence is 13 residues long. Sequencing was carried out using blood. This clonotype was obtained from a girl aged 5 to 17 with multiple sclerosis. The chain has TRBV12-3 or TRBV12-4 and TRBJ1-2, with D unresolved. The CDR3 DNA sequence: TGTGCCAGCAGCCTGGAGAGCAACTATGGCTACACCTTC. This translates into CASSLESNYGYTF.